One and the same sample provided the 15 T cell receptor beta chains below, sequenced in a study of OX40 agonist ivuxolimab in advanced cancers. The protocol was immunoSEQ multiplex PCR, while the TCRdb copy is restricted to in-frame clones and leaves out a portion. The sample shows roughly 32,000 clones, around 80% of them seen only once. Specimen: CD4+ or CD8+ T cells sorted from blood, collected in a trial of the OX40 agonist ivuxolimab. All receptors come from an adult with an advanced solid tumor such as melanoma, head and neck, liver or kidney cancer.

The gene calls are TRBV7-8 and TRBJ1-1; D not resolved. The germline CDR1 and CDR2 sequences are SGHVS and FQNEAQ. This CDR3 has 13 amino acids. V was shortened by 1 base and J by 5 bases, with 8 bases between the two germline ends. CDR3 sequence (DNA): TGTGCCAGCAGCTTAGTTGAGCTTACTGAAGCTTTCTTT. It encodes CASSLVELTEAFF.

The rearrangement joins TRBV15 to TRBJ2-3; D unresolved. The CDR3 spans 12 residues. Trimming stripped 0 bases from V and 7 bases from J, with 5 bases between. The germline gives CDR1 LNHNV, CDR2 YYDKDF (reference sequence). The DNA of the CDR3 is TGTGCCACCAGCAGAGACCGTAATACGCAGTATTTT. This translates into CATSRDRNTQYF.

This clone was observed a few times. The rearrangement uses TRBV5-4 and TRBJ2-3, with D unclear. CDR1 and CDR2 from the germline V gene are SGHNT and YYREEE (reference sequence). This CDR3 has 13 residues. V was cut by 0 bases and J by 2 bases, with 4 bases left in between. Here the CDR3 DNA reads TGTGCCAGCAGCTTGGGGCCCACAGATACGCAGTATTTT. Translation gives CASSLGPTDTQYF.

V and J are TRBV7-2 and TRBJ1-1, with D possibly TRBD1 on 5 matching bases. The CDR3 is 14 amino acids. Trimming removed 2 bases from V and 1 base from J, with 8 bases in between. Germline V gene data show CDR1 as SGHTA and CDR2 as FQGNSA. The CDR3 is CASSLFQGNTEAFF. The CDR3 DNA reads TGTGCCAGCAGCTTATTCCAGGGGAACACTGAAGCTTTCTTT.

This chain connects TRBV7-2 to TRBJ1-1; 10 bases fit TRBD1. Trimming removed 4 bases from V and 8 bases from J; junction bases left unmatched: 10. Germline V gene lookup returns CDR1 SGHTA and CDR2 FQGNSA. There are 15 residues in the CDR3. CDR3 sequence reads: CASSSLPGTGEEAFF. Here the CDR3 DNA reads TGTGCCAGCAGCTCCCTTCCCGGGACAGGGGAGGAAGCTTTCTTT.

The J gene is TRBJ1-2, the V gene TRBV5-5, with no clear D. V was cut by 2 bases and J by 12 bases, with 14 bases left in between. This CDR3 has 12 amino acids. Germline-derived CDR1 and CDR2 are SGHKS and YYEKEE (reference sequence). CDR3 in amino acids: CASSLSEGRNTF. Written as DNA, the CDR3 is TGTGCCAGCAGCTTATCCGAGGGTCGCAACACCTTC.

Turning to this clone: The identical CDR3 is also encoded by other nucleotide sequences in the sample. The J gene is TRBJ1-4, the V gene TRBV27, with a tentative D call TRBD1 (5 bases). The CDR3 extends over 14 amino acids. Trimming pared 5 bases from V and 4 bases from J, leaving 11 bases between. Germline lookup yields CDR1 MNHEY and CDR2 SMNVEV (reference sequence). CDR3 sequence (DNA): TGTGCCAGCAGTCGGGGGGGAGTTAATGAAAAACTGTTTTTT. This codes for CASSRGGVNEKLFF.

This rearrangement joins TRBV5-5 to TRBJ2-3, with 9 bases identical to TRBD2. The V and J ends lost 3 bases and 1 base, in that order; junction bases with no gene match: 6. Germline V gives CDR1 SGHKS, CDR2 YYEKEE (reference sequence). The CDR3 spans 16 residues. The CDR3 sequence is CASSSQRGDRTDTQYF. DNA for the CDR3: TGTGCCAGCAGCTCCCAGCGGGGGGACCGCACAGATACGCAGTATTTT.

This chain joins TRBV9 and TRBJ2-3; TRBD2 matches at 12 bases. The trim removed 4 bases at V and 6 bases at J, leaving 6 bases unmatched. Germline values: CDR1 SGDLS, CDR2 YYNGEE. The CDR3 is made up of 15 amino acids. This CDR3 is CASSRLAGGRDTQYF. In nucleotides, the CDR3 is TGTGCCAGCAGCCGCCTAGCGGGAGGGAGGGATACGCAGTATTTT.

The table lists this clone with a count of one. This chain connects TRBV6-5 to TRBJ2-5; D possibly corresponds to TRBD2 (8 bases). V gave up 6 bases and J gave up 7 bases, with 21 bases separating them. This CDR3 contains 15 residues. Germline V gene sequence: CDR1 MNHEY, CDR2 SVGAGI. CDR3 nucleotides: TGTGCCAGCAGACGGACAGGCCCCCGGGGGGGGACCCAGTACTTC. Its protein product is CASRRTGPRGGTQYF.

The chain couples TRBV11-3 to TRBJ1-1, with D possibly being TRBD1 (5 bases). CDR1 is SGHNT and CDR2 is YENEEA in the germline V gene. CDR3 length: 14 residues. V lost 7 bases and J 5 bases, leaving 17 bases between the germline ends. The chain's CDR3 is CASMLQGGETEAFF. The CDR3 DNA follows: TGTGCCAGCATGTTGCAGGGTGGTGAGACTGAAGCTTTCTTT.

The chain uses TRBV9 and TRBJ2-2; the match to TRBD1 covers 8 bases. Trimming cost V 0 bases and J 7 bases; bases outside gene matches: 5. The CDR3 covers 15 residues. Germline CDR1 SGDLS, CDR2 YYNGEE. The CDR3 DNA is TGTGCCAGCAGCGTAGCGGCAGGGGGCGGCGGGGAGCTGTTTTTT. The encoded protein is CASSVAAGGGGELFF.

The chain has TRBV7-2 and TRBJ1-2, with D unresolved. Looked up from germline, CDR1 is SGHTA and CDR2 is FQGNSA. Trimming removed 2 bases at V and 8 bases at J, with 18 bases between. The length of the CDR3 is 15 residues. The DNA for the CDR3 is TGTGCCAGCAGCTTACGGGGTAGTTACACCAGAGGCTACACCTTC. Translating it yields CASSLRGSYTRGYTF.

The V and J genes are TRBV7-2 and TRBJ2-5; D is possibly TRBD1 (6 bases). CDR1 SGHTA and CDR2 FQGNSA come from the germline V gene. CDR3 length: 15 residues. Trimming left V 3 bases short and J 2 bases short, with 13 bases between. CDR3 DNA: TGTGCCAGCAGCTTCACAGGGAACCCACAAGAGACCCAGTACTTC. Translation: CASSFTGNPQETQYF.

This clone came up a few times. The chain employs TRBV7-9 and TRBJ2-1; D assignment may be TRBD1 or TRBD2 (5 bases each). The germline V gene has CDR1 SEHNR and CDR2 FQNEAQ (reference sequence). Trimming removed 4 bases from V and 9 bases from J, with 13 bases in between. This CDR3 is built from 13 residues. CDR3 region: CASSSTGGGEQFF. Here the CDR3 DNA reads TGTGCCAGCAGCTCTACAGGTGGAGGTGAGCAGTTCTTC.